The rows below give T cell receptor beta chains drawn from one sample of a study of shared clonotypes between healthy human individuals. The method was immunoSEQ multiplex PCR; TCRdb's version includes in-frame clones alone and lacks a portion of them. This sample has 2 million to 3 million clones, with roughly 93% found just once. Sample: naive CD4+ T cells from PBMCs. The receptor set was obtained from a young man in good health. Some clones in this sample may be carry-over from other donors' samples. Both conserved end residues are part of each CDR3. Each record gives: J gene, V gene, clone size, D gene, CDR3 DNA, CDR3 protein. D genes are given only for firm matches. Size is stated for part of the rows, as once, few or many counts, or as a class when the clone is expanded.

>TRBJ1-2|TRBV10-3|NA|NA
TGTGCCATCAGTGAGCAAACAGGGTCTGCGGGAACCTTC
CAISEQTGSAGTF
>TRBJ1-1|TRBV28|NA|TRBD1
TGTGCCAGCATTACGGACAGGGCTCACACTGAAGCTTTCTTT
CASITDRAHTEAFF
>TRBJ1-4|TRBV7-9|few|NA
TGTGCCAGCAGCTTAGGACAGACTAATGAAAAACTGTTTTTT
CASSLGQTNEKLFF
>TRBJ2-3|TRBV29-1|NA|NA
TGCAGCGTTGCACCAGGGCCAGATACGCAGTATTTT
CSVAPGPDTQYF
>TRBJ2-6|TRBV11-2|NA|NA
TGTGCCAGCAGCTTAAGGAGCTCTGGGGCCAACGTCCTGACTTTC
CASSLRSSGANVLTF
>TRBJ1-2|TRBV7-8|few|NA
TGTGCCAGCAGCTTACCCCAGACCCCTATGGCCTACACCTTC
CASSLPQTPMAYTF
>TRBJ2-1|TRBV5-1|NA|NA
TGCGCCAGCAGCTCAAGCTCCTACAATGAGCAGTTCTTC
CASSSSSYNEQFF
>TRBJ1-1|TRBV4-2|few|TRBD1
TGTGCCAGCAGCCAAGAGACAGGGAGTTGGACTGAAGCTTTCTTT
CASSQETGSWTEAFF
>TRBJ1-4|TRBV19|NA|NA
TGTGCCAGTAGACACAGGGCAGGAGAAAAACTGTTTTTT
CASRHRAGEKLFF
>TRBJ2-7|TRBV21-1|NA|NA
TGTGCCAGCAGCAAAGACCCCTTGGGGGAGCAGTACTTC
CASSKDPLGEQYF
>TRBJ2-7|TRBV5-6|NA|TRBD2
TGTGCCAGCAGAACGACTAGCGCTTCCTACGAGCAGTACTTC
CASRTTSASYEQYF
>TRBJ2-3|TRBV6-1|NA|NA
TGTGCCAGCAGGGCTGCGGGACCAGATACGCAGTATTTT
CASRAAGPDTQYF
>TRBJ2-2|TRBV19|NA|TRBD1
TGTGCCAGTAGAATTTCAGGGACAGGAAACACCGGGGAGCTGTTTTTT
CASRISGTGNTGELFF
>TRBJ1-2|TRBV5-1|NA|NA
TGCGCCAGCAGCCTCACCTTTTGGGAGAACTATGGCTACACCTTC
CASSLTFWENYGYTF
>TRBJ2-7|TRBV5-1|NA|TRBD1
TGCGCCAGCAGTATGGACAGGGAAAGCTCCTACGAGCAGTACTTC
CASSMDRESSYEQYF
>TRBJ1-1|TRBV6-1|NA|NA
TGTGCCAGCCAGGGGTACACTGAAGCTTTCTTT
CASQGYTEAFF
>TRBJ1-1|TRBV18|NA|NA
TGTGCCAGCTCACCACTGGGGGCAGGGCTTCTAACTGAAGCTTTCTTT
CASSPLGAGLLTEAFF
>TRBJ2-5|TRBV18|NA|NA
TGTGCCAGCTCAGGGCAGGTACAAGAGACCCAGTACTTC
CASSGQVQETQYF
>TRBJ2-1|TRBV29-1|NA|TRBD1
TGCAGCGGGGGACCAGGACAGGGGTTCGACAATGAGCAGTTCTTC
CSGGPGQGFDNEQFF
>TRBJ2-7|TRBV5-1|few|TRBD1
TGCGCCAGCAGCCTGGCACCCGGGACAGTGGACCACGAGCAGTACTTC
CASSLAPGTVDHEQYF
>TRBJ2-1|TRBV7-9|NA|NA
TGTGCCAGCAGCTTAGAACCCGGACTGCCCGGGTTCTTC
CASSLEPGLPGFF
>TRBJ2-7|TRBV5-1|once|NA
TGCGCCAGCAGCAAGACGGGACCCTCCTACGAGCAGTACTTC
CASSKTGPSYEQYF
>TRBJ2-1|TRBV4-3|NA|TRBD2
TGCGCCAGCAGCCAAGAGGGAGGGAGGTCCATCTCCTACAATGAGCAGTTCTTC
CASSQEGGRSISYNEQFF
>TRBJ2-7|TRBV5-4|NA|NA
TGTGCCAGCAGTCAAACAGGGACGTCCTACGAGCAGTACTTC
CASSQTGTSYEQYF
>TRBJ2-5|TRBV27|NA|TRBD2
TGTGCCAGCAACCTTAATAGCGGGAGGGCCCGGGAGACCCAGTACTTC
CASNLNSGRARETQYF
>TRBJ1-1|TRBV29-1|few|TRBD1
TGCAGCGTCCTACTTGGGACAGGGCGGATTGAAGCTTTCTTT
CSVLLGTGRIEAFF
>TRBJ1-1|TRBV28|NA|NA
TGTGCCAGCGTGGGGCAGCTAAGAAACACTGAAGCTTTCTTT
CASVGQLRNTEAFF
>TRBJ2-7|TRBV13|NA|TRBD1
TGTGCCAGCAGCCTAATCAACCGAGACAGGGTGGGAGAGCAGTACTTC
CASSLINRDRVGEQYF
>TRBJ2-5|TRBV2|NA|NA
TGTGCCAGCAGGGAGGGGGAGACCCAGTACTTC
CASREGETQYF
>TRBJ2-1|TRBV29-1|NA|TRBD2
TGCAGCGTTTCCGGGACTAGCGGGAGGGATAGCTCCTACAATGAGCAGTTCTTC
CSVSGTSGRDSSYNEQFF
>TRBJ2-7|TRBV2|once|TRBD2
TGTGCCAGCAGTGCCGCTAGCGGGAGGGGCGAGCAGTACTTC
CASSAASGRGEQYF
>TRBJ1-2|TRBV18|NA|TRBD1
TGTGCCAGCTCACCATACGCCAGGGGGCGGTATGATGGCTACACCTTC
CASSPYARGRYDGYTF
>TRBJ2-2|TRBV5-1|NA|TRBD2
TGCGCCAGCAGCGGACTAGCGACGGCCGGGGAGCTGTTTTTT
CASSGLATAGELFF
>TRBJ1-2|TRBV5-1|NA|NA
TGCGCCAGCAGCTTGGGAACCCTAGGGGGCTACACCTTC
CASSLGTLGGYTF
>TRBJ2-1|TRBV4-3|NA|TRBD2
TGCGCCAGCAGCCAAGGACTAGCGGCGACCTCCTACAATGAGCAGTTCTTC
CASSQGLAATSYNEQFF
>TRBJ2-7|TRBV28|NA|TRBD2
TGTGCCAGCAGCCCCGGGACTACCTACGAGCAGTACTTC
CASSPGTTYEQYF
>TRBJ2-1|TRBV7-8|NA|NA
TGTGCCAGCAGCTTAGCGGGGTATGAGCAGTTCTTC
CASSLAGYEQFF
>TRBJ2-5|TRBV28|NA|NA
TGTGCCAGCAGTTTACGGCTAGGCCAAGAGACCCAGTACTTC
CASSLRLGQETQYF
>TRBJ1-1|TRBV5-1|NA|NA
TGCGCCAGCAGATCCGCCGGACGGAACACTGAAGCTTTCTTT
CASRSAGRNTEAFF
>TRBJ2-5|TRBV7-3|NA|TRBD2
TGTGCCAGCAGCCCCCAGGGGAGCGGGAGAGTAGAGACCCAGTACTTC
CASSPQGSGRVETQYF
>TRBJ2-1|TRBV18|NA|NA
TGTGCCAGCTCACCCCAGACTAGGGGCAATGAGCAGTTCTTC
CASSPQTRGNEQFF
>TRBJ1-2|TRBV6-1|NA|NA
TGTGCCAGCAGAGACGGGGCCGGGACGGACTATGGCTACACCTTC
CASRDGAGTDYGYTF
>TRBJ1-1|TRBV19|few|NA
TGTGCCAGTAGTATCATCCAGGGAGGGGCTGAAGCTTTCTTT
CASSIIQGGAEAFF
>TRBJ1-3|TRBV28|NA|NA
TGTGCCAGCCACAGACCTGGAAACACCATATATTTT
CASHRPGNTIYF
>TRBJ2-7|TRBV5-1|NA|TRBD2
TGCGCCAGCAGTTTTCCCGGGACTAGCGGCGACGAGCAGTACTTC
CASSFPGTSGDEQYF
>TRBJ1-2|TRBV15|NA|NA
TGTGCCACCAGCAGAGATCCCCCCCCGATACAGGCCTCACTGGACTATGGCTACACCTTC
CATSRDPPPIQASLDYGYTF
>TRBJ2-7|TRBV7-9|once|NA
TGTGCCAGCAGCTTAGGCGGACGGAACTACGAGCAGTACTTC
CASSLGGRNYEQYF
>TRBJ1-5|TRBV28|NA|NA
TGTGCCAGCAGTTTGCACTTTAGCAATCAGCCCCAGCATTTT
CASSLHFSNQPQHF
>TRBJ2-3|TRBV5-1|NA|NA
TGCGCCAGCAGCTTGGCTGGGAGGGGGGATACGCAGTATTTT
CASSLAGRGDTQYF
>TRBJ1-5|TRBV7-8|NA|NA
TGTGCCAGCAGCCTCCAAGCTGGATTAGGCAATCAGCCCCAGCATTTT
CASSLQAGLGNQPQHF
>TRBJ1-2|TRBV7-8|NA|NA
TGTGCCAGCAGCTTATACAGCAACCAATATCCCTATGGCTACACCTTC
CASSLYSNQYPYGYTF
>TRBJ2-1|TRBV4-2|NA|NA
TGTGCCAGCAGCCCCCCCTCCGAGCACCATGAGCAGTTCTTC
CASSPPSEHHEQFF
>TRBJ2-3|TRBV29-1|NA|NA
TGCAGCGTTGAATCTGCCGACCGCACAGATACGCAGTATTTT
CSVESADRTDTQYF
>TRBJ2-7|TRBV11-2|NA|NA
TGTGCCAGCAGCTTAACCGGGCTAGACTGGGGGCAGTACTTC
CASSLTGLDWGQYF
>TRBJ2-5|TRBV5-1|NA|NA
TGCGCCAGCAGAAATAGGGGTCAGTACCAAGAGACCCAGTACTTC
CASRNRGQYQETQYF
>TRBJ2-7|TRBV7-9|NA|NA
TGTGCCAGCAGCCCCCCCTGGGGCAAGGGGGACGACGAGCAGTACTTC
CASSPPWGKGDDEQYF